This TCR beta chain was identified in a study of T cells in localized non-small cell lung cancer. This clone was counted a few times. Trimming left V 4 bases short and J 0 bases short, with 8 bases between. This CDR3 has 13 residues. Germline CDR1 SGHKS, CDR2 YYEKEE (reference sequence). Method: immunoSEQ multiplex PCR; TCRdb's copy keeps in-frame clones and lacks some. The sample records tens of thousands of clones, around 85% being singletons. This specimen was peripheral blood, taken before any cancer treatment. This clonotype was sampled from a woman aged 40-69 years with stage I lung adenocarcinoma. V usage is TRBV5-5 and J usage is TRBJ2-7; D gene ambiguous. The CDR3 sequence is CASSVRISYEQYF. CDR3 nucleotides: TGTGCCAGCAGCGTAAGGATCTCCTACGAGCAGTACTTC.